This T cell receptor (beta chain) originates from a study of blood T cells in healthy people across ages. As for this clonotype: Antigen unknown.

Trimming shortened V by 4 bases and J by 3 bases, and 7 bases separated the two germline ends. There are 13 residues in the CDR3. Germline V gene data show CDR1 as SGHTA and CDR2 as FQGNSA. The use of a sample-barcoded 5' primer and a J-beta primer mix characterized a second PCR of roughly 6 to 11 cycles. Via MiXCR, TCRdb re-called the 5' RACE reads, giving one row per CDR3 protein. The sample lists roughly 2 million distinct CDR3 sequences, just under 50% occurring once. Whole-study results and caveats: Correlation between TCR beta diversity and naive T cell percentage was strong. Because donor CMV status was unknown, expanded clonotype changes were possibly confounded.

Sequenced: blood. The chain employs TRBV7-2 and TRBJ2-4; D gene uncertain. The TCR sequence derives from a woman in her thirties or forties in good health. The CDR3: CASSSVGKNIQYF. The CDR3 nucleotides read TGTGCCAGCAGCTCAGTCGGCAAAAACATTCAGTACTTC.